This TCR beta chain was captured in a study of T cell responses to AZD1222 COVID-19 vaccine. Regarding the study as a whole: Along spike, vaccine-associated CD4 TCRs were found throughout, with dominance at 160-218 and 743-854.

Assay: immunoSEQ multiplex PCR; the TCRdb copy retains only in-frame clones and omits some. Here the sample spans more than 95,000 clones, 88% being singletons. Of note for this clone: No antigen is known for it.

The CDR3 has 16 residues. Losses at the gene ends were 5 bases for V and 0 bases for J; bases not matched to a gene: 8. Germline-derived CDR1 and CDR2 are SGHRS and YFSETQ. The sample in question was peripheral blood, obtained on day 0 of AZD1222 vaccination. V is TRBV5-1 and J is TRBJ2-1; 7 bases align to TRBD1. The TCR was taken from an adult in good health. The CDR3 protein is CASRPLGQSSYNEQFF. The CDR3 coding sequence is TGCGCCAGCAGACCCCTGGGACAGAGCTCCTACAATGAGCAGTTCTTC.